This T cell receptor beta chain was found in a study of blood T cell repertoires in COVID-19. The overall study: COVID-19 samples collected from the United States, Italy and Spain covered acute and convalescent phases. PBMCs, B-cell-depleted T cells, or T cells provided the cDNA or gDNA that made up the material.

Germline lookup yields CDR1 PRHDT and CDR2 FYEKMQ (reference sequence). The V gene lost 5 bases and the J gene lost 3 bases, with 8 bases spanning the gap. This CDR3 spans 13 amino acids. Original analysis: It was from reference gene primer amplification that nucleated cell counts were estimated. Profiled with immunoSEQ multiplex PCR; TCRdb holds only in-frame clones, not every one. V, J and clone size are taken as reported in that table, and D and trimming were inferred from the DNA itself. The sample consists of 150,000 to 200,000 clones, more than 80% of them appearing once. Specimen: peripheral blood. V and J are TRBV13 and TRBJ2-1; no reliable D call. This TCR came from an older woman with acute or convalescent COVID-19. CDR3 loop: CASSIQYYNEQFF. The CDR3 DNA reads TGTGCCAGCAGCATCCAGTACTACAATGAGCAGTTCTTC.